The clone carrying this T cell receptor beta chain was detected a few times. This sample was taken from a study of blood T cells in healthy people across ages. A sample-barcoded 5' primer and a J-beta primer mix were used in a second PCR of about 7 to 12 cycles. TCRdb recomputed calls from the 5' RACE reads with MiXCR, one row per CDR3 protein. In the table there are 1.5 million to 2 million distinct CDR3 sequences, roughly 49% of which are singletons. Germline CDR1 SGHRS, CDR2 YFSETQ. The CDR3 covers 18 residues. Trimming took off 4 bases at V and 3 bases at J, with 24 bases between the two ends. The chain is built from TRBV5-1 and TRBJ2-3, with D possibly matching TRBD2 (6 bases). Sequenced: blood. The TCR comes from a woman aged 40 to 55 in good health. This CDR3 is CASSRGAVPSPTTDTQYF. The CDR3 nucleotides are TGCGCCAGCAGCCGCGGGGCCGTCCCGTCACCCACGACAGATACGCAGTATTTT.